A selection of T cell receptor beta chains follows, all from one sample in a study of T cell responses to AZD1222 COVID-19 vaccine. Assay: immunoSEQ multiplex PCR; the TCRdb copy retains only in-frame clones and omits some. The table records roughly 130,000 clones, 85% to 90% of them present only once. The specimen was peripheral blood, collected on day 0 of AZD1222 vaccination. The source is an adult in good health. Each CDR3 is given with its conserved first and last residue. A D gene is named only where the DNA matches it firmly. Where a row states a size, it is once, few, many or the class of an expanded clone; other rows omit it.

abundance: -; d_gene: -; j_gene: TRBJ2-1; v_gene: TRBV7-3; CDR3aa: CASSLTLGTSSYNEQFF; CDR3nt: TGTGCCAGCAGCTTAACGCTCGGTACTAGCTCTTACAATGAGCAGTTCTTC
abundance: -; d_gene: -; j_gene: TRBJ1-3; v_gene: TRBV19; CDR3aa: CASGTVGNTIYF; CDR3nt: TGTGCCAGTGGGACGGTAGGAAACACCATATATTTT
abundance: -; d_gene: TRBD1; j_gene: TRBJ2-1; v_gene: TRBV3-1/TRBV3-2; CDR3aa: CASSPRTGPNNEQFF; CDR3nt: TGTGCCAGCAGCCCAAGGACAGGGCCGAACAATGAGCAGTTCTTC
abundance: -; d_gene: TRBD1; j_gene: TRBJ1-2; v_gene: TRBV5-5; CDR3aa: CASSLTGTGESGYTF; CDR3nt: TGTGCCAGCAGCTTGACCGGGACAGGGGAGTCGGGCTACACCTTC
abundance: -; d_gene: -; j_gene: TRBJ1-1; v_gene: TRBV27; CDR3aa: CASSRRQDAMNTEAFF; CDR3nt: TGTGCCAGCAGTAGGCGACAGGATGCTATGAACACTGAAGCTTTCTTT
abundance: -; d_gene: TRBD1; j_gene: TRBJ1-6; v_gene: TRBV4-3; CDR3aa: CASSQEPGGRSPLHF; CDR3nt: TGCGCCAGCAGCCAAGAACCAGGGGGTAGGTCACCCCTCCACTTT
abundance: once; d_gene: -; j_gene: TRBJ1-5; v_gene: TRBV30; CDR3aa: CAWSVPRVYNQPQHF; CDR3nt: TGTGCCTGGAGTGTCCCCAGGGTGTACAATCAGCCCCAGCATTTT
abundance: -; d_gene: TRBD1; j_gene: TRBJ2-7; v_gene: TRBV19; CDR3aa: CASSIGGQGRNYEQYF; CDR3nt: TGTGCCAGTAGTATAGGAGGACAGGGCCGGAACTACGAGCAGTACTTC
abundance: few; d_gene: TRBD1; j_gene: TRBJ2-5; v_gene: TRBV5-1; CDR3aa: CASSKDRGGLRAQYF; CDR3nt: TGCGCCAGCAGTAAGGACAGGGGAGGCTTGAGAGCCCAGTACTTC
abundance: -; d_gene: -; j_gene: TRBJ1-5; v_gene: TRBV4-3; CDR3aa: CASSQDAGELHQPQHF; CDR3nt: TGCGCCAGCAGCCAAGATGCGGGGGAGCTCCATCAGCCCCAGCATTTT
abundance: -; d_gene: TRBD1; j_gene: TRBJ1-6; v_gene: TRBV7-2; CDR3aa: CASSLATGIKSSPLHF; CDR3nt: TGTGCCAGCAGCCTCGCGACAGGGATAAAAAGTTCACCCCTCCACTTT
abundance: -; d_gene: -; j_gene: TRBJ2-7; v_gene: TRBV28; CDR3aa: CASSFGELYEQYF; CDR3nt: TGTGCCAGCAGTTTCGGGGAGCTCTACGAGCAGTACTTC
abundance: -; d_gene: -; j_gene: TRBJ2-7; v_gene: TRBV19; CDR3aa: CASSMGESSYEQYF; CDR3nt: TGTGCCAGTAGTATGGGGGAAAGCTCCTACGAGCAGTACTTC
abundance: -; d_gene: -; j_gene: TRBJ2-7; v_gene: TRBV6-5; CDR3aa: CASRDFGHEQYF; CDR3nt: TGTGCCAGCCGGGACTTTGGCCACGAGCAGTACTTC
abundance: -; d_gene: -; j_gene: TRBJ2-2; v_gene: TRBV29-1; CDR3aa: CSVWAGTGELFF; CDR3nt: TGCAGCGTCTGGGCGGGGACCGGGGAGCTGTTTTTT
abundance: -; d_gene: TRBD2; j_gene: TRBJ2-7; v_gene: TRBV5-4; CDR3aa: CASRLAGDRSYEQYF; CDR3nt: TGTGCCTCCAGACTAGCGGGAGATCGGTCCTACGAGCAGTACTTC
abundance: -; d_gene: -; j_gene: TRBJ1-2; v_gene: TRBV15; CDR3aa: CATGTKGGYTF; CDR3nt: TGTGCCACCGGGACCAAGGGTGGCTACACCTTC